These 10 T cell receptor beta chains were all obtained from the same sample, sequenced in a study of read filtering for tumor transcriptome and immune sequencing. From around 0.4 ug of RNA, a library with molecular barcoded alpha/delta and beta/gamma adaptors was made. TCRdb called the reads again in MiXCR, with one record for every CDR3 protein. The sample has about 130,000 distinct CDR3 sequences, over 10% seen once; the top ten hold approximately 11%. What was sequenced was a population of CD138-negative cells sorted from bone marrow. These receptors were taken from a donor at least 40 years old with multiple myeloma.

In its sample, this clonotype was seen a few times. V and J are TRBV19 and TRBJ1-5, with TRBD1 as a possible D gene (6 bases). Per the germline V gene, CDR1 is LNHDA and CDR2 is SQIVND (reference sequence). This CDR3 has 16 residues. The ends were cut back, 4 bases at V and 1 base at J, with 14 bases in the middle. The DNA for the CDR3 is TGTGCCAGTAGTAAACAGGGTGATGGGAGCAATCAGCCCCAGCATTTT. It yields the protein CASSKQGDGSNQPQHF.

This clonotype was counted ten times or more. This chain's CDR3 is CASSDRTLNYGYTF. CDR3 sequence (DNA): TGTGCCAGTAGTGATAGGACACTAAACTATGGCTACACCTTC. The rearrangement joins TRBV19 to TRBJ1-2, with a weak D call TRBD1 (5 bases). CDR1 is LNHDA and CDR2 is SQIVND in the germline V gene (reference sequence). CDR3 length: 14 amino acids. Trimming stripped 5 bases from V and 2 bases from J, with 12 bases between.

This clonotype appeared many times. A read error may produce the germline difference seen at one junction end. The chain joins TRBV24-1 to TRBJ2-1; 7 bases map to TRBD1. Germline V lookup: CDR1 KGHDR, CDR2 SFDVKD. The CDR3 has 18 amino acids. The CDR3 protein is CATSDLHRQGESYKEQFF. In nucleotides, the CDR3 is TGTGCCACCAGTGATTTGCACCGCCAGGGGGAATCCTACAAAGAGCAGTTCTTC.

This clonotype was detected many times. The chain employs TRBV2 and TRBJ2-1; the match to TRBD2 covers 8 bases. The CDR3 has 15 residues. CDR1 is SNHLY, CDR2 FYNNEI, per germline. Trimming at V came to 1 base and at J to 6 bases, leaving 5 bases not matched to a gene. The CDR3 here is CASSEGLAGANEQFF. The CDR3 nucleotides are TGTGCCAGCAGTGAAGGTCTAGCGGGTGCCAATGAGCAGTTCTTC.

Many counts were recorded for this clonotype. The chain links TRBV3-1 to TRBJ1-1; no clear D gene. This CDR3 comprises 14 residues. V was trimmed by 1 base and J by 2 bases, leaving 8 bases between them. Germline V lookup: CDR1 LGHDT, CDR2 YNNKEL (reference sequence). The CDR3 sequence is CASSQGTSNTEAFF. CDR3 DNA: TGTGCCAGCAGCCAAGGTACAAGTAACACTGAAGCTTTCTTT.

This clonotype was seen many times. The chain combines TRBV18 with TRBJ2-2; D unresolved. CDR3 length: 15 amino acids. Trimming removed 0 bases from V and 4 bases from J, with 9 bases in between. Germline loops: CDR1 KGHSH, CDR2 LQKENI. Written as DNA, the CDR3 is TGTGCCAGCTCACCACCTTCACCCCTCACCGGGGAGCTGTTTTTT. Translated, it gives CASSPPSPLTGELFF.

In its sample, this clonotype was seen many times. The chain employs TRBV18 and TRBJ2-7, with 7 bases aligning to TRBD1. The CDR3 spans 13 residues. Losses at the gene ends were 4 bases for V and 4 bases for J; bases not matched to a gene: 4. Germline V gene sequence: CDR1 KGHSH, CDR2 LQKENI. Here the CDR3 DNA reads TGTGCCAGCTCACAGGGGGCCGAGTACGAGCAGTACTTC. Translated: CASSQGAEYEQYF.

Many counts were recorded for this clonotype. The V gene is TRBV10-2, the J gene TRBJ2-1, with D maybe TRBD1 (6 bases). Trimming took 4 bases from V and 7 from J, leaving 11 bases between them. The CDR3 loop spans 13 amino acids. Germline V gives CDR1 WSHSY, CDR2 SAAADI. The CDR3 here is CASSVGTTNEQFF. CDR3 coding DNA: TGCGCCAGCAGTGTTGGGACAACAAATGAGCAGTTCTTC.

CDR3 residues: CASVRGADEKLFF. CDR3 DNA: TGTGCCAGCGTTAGAGGGGCCGATGAAAAACTGTTTTTT. The rearrangement joins TRBV28 to TRBJ1-4; D possibly corresponds to TRBD1 (5 bases). This CDR3 spans 13 amino acids. Germline V CDR1 and CDR2: MDHEN, SYDVKM. Trimming pared 8 bases from V and 6 bases from J, leaving 13 bases between. Complete variable domain (other parts from reference TRBV28 and TRBJ1-4): DVKVTQSSRYLVKRTGEKVFLECVQDMDHENMFWYRQDPGLGLRLIYFSYDVKMKEKGDIPEGYSVSREKKERFSLILESASTNQTSMYLCASVRGADEKLFFGSGTQLSVL.

J is TRBJ2-1 and V is TRBV4-1, with 9 bases aligning to TRBD1. The CDR3 covers 15 residues. The germline CDR1 and CDR2 sequences are MGHRA and YSYEKL. The V gene end was trimmed by 2 bases and the J gene end by 4 bases; junction bases not matched to a gene: 3. The CDR3 bases are TGCGCCAGCAGCCAACGCGGGACAGGGTACAATGAGCAGTTCTTC. This encodes CASSQRGTGYNEQFF.